The rows below give T cell receptor beta chains drawn from one sample of a study of OX40 agonist ivuxolimab in advanced cancers. Clones were read by immunoSEQ multiplex PCR, and TCRdb kept only the in-frame ones, dropping some. The data show around 25,000 clones, around 85% seen once. The material was CD4+ or CD8+ T cells sorted from blood, obtained in a trial of the OX40 agonist ivuxolimab. The receptor source for this set is an adult with an advanced solid tumor such as melanoma, head and neck, liver or kidney cancer. Both conserved end residues are part of each CDR3. A D gene is named only where the DNA matches it firmly. The size entry is marked missing in some rows and otherwise reads once, few, many or a size class.

>TRBD2|once|TRBV13|TRBJ2-3
CASSPGLDTDTQYF
TGTGCCAGCAGCCCGGGACTAGACACAGATACGCAGTATTTT
>.|.|TRBV7-8|TRBJ2-2
CASLGAFDTGELFF
TGTGCCAGCTTGGGAGCTTTTGACACCGGGGAGCTGTTTTTT
>.|medium-sized|TRBV9|TRBJ2-5
CASSVGMAGETQYF
TGTGCCAGCAGCGTAGGAATGGCGGGGGAGACCCAGTACTTC
>.|.|TRBV5-3|TRBJ2-6
CASSQQSSGANVLTF
TGCGCCAGCAGCCAACAGAGCTCTGGGGCCAACGTCCTGACTTTC
>.|.|TRBV13|TRBJ1-1
CASSSRGSLNTEAFF
TGTGCCAGCAGCTCCCGCGGGTCCCTGAACACTGAAGCTTTCTTT
>.|.|TRBV9|TRBJ1-4
CASSVAVGNNEKLFF
TGTGCCAGCAGCGTAGCGGTGGGGAATAATGAAAAACTGTTTTTT
>.|.|TRBV7-2|TRBJ2-2
CASSLVRRELFF
TGTGCCAGCAGCTTAGTTCGCCGGGAGCTGTTTTTT
>.|.|TRBV27|TRBJ2-7
CASSLQGRLYEQYF
TGTGCCAGCAGCCTACAGGGTAGATTATACGAGCAGTACTTC
>TRBD1|.|TRBV18|TRBJ2-7
CASSPRPTGGSYEQYF
TGTGCCAGCTCACCCCGTCCGACAGGGGGGTCTTACGAGCAGTACTTC
>.|.|TRBV10-2|TRBJ1-3
CASRDNSGNTIYF
TGCGCCAGCAGGGACAACTCTGGAAACACCATATATTTT
>TRBD2|once|TRBV7-9|TRBJ2-7
CASSLFPVLAAYEQYF
TGTGCCAGCAGCTTATTTCCCGTACTAGCGGCCTACGAGCAGTACTTC
>TRBD1|.|TRBV5-1|TRBJ1-5
CASSRGTGGQPQHF
TGCGCCAGCAGCCGAGGGACAGGGGGTCAGCCCCAGCATTTT
>.|few|TRBV7-9|TRBJ1-6
CASTGSGNSPLHF
TGTGCCAGCACTGGGTCGGGAAATTCACCCCTCCACTTT
>TRBD1|.|TRBV29-1|TRBJ2-3
CSYRDRGHQDTQYF
TGCAGCTACCGGGACAGGGGGCATCAAGATACGCAGTATTTT
>TRBD1|.|TRBV9|TRBJ2-1
CASSVTGTAYNEQFF
TGTGCCAGCAGCGTAACCGGGACAGCCTACAATGAGCAGTTCTTC
>TRBD1|.|TRBV7-9|TRBJ2-4
CASSLARGPQGVQYF
TGTGCCAGCAGCTTAGCTCGGGGACCCCAGGGGGTTCAGTACTTC
>.|.|TRBV7-2|TRBJ2-1
CASSLGRNNEQFF
TGTGCCAGCAGCTTAGGGAGAAACAATGAGCAGTTCTTC
>.|few|TRBV5-1|TRBJ1-1
CASSLQGGMNTEAFF
TGCGCCAGCAGTCTCCAGGGAGGGATGAACACTGAAGCTTTCTTT
>.|.|TRBV5-4|TRBJ2-5
CASSFMGVQETQYF
TGTGCCAGCAGCTTCATGGGGGTACAAGAGACCCAGTACTTC
>.|once|TRBV6-1|TRBJ1-4
CASSEAGGKEKLFF
TGTGCCAGCAGTGAAGCCGGGGGTAAGGAAAAACTGTTTTTT
>TRBD1|.|TRBV5-6|TRBJ2-2
CASKTDRVTGELFF
TGTGCCAGCAAAACGGACAGGGTTACCGGGGAGCTGTTTTTT
>.|.|TRBV6-1|TRBJ1-6
CASSAGKGYSPLHF
TGTGCCAGCAGTGCCGGGAAGGGTTATTCACCCCTCCACTTT
>TRBD2|.|TRBV7-8|TRBJ2-7
CASSAGLVSYEQYF
TGTGCCAGCAGCGCGGGACTAGTGTCCTACGAGCAGTACTTC
>TRBD1|.|TRBV2|TRBJ2-7
CASSEGQVQPGEQYF
TGTGCCAGCAGTGAGGGACAGGTTCAACCCGGCGAGCAGTACTTC
>TRBD1|.|TRBV19|TRBJ2-5
CASSTGDRETQYF
TGTGCCAGTTCCACAGGGGATCGAGAGACCCAGTACTTC
>.|.|TRBV6-5|TRBJ1-1
CASSYKPFTEAFF
TGTGCCAGCAGTTACAAGCCATTCACCGAAGCTTTCTTT
>.|.|TRBV18|TRBJ2-5
CASSPRQITQETQYF
TGTGCCAGCTCACCTAGACAAATCACCCAAGAGACCCAGTACTTC
>.|.|TRBV27|TRBJ2-7
CASSFPGYEQYF
TGTGCCAGCAGTTTCCCGGGCTACGAGCAGTACTTC
>.|.|TRBV25-1|TRBJ2-1
CASSKTTGFEQFF
TGTGCCAGCAGCAAAACTACAGGGTTTGAGCAGTTCTTC
>.|.|TRBV5-1|TRBJ2-3
CASSPAGTDTQYF
TGCGCCAGCAGCCCCGCAGGCACAGATACGCAGTATTTT
>TRBD2|.|TRBV10-3|TRBJ2-7
CAISESVAGATYEQYF
TGTGCCATCAGTGAGTCGGTAGCGGGGGCCACATACGAGCAGTACTTC
>TRBD1|.|TRBV11-3|TRBJ1-2
CASSLGPGGYGYTF
TGTGCCAGCAGCTTAGGTCCAGGGGGGTATGGCTACACCTTC
>TRBD1|.|TRBV10-3|TRBJ2-1
CAISRQGVTYNEQFF
TGTGCCATCAGCCGACAGGGAGTAACCTACAATGAGCAGTTCTTC
>TRBD2|.|TRBV5-1|TRBJ2-1
CASSLAKMSGSSYNEQFF
TGCGCCAGCAGCTTGGCCAAGATGAGCGGGAGTAGTTACAATGAGCAGTTCTTC
>.|.|TRBV19|TRBJ1-1
CASSIDTVNTEAFF
TGTGCCAGTAGTATAGATACAGTGAACACTGAAGCTTTCTTT
>.|.|TRBV7-9|TRBJ2-7
CASSFNPDRTGVRYF
TGTGCCAGCAGCTTTAACCCAGACAGGACCGGCGTTCGGTACTTC
>.|.|TRBV5-4|TRBJ1-2
CASSLAGVEAHYTF
TGTGCCAGCAGTTTGGCAGGGGTGGAGGCCCACTACACCTTC
>.|.|TRBV5-1|TRBJ2-3
CASGPGLHHTDTQYF
TGCGCCAGCGGCCCGGGACTTCACCACACAGATACGCAGTATTTT
>TRBD1|.|TRBV11-2|TRBJ2-4
CASSLEGGAKNIQYF
TGTGCCAGCAGCTTAGAAGGGGGCGCCAAAAACATTCAGTACTTC
>TRBD1|.|TRBV19|TRBJ1-2
CASTLLDRRETYGYTF
TGTGCCAGTACCTTACTGGACAGGAGAGAAACCTATGGCTACACCTTC
>.|.|TRBV7-3|TRBJ2-1
CASSLGQNNEQFF
TGTGCCAGCAGCTTGGGACAAAACAATGAGCAGTTCTTC
>.|.|TRBV5-5|TRBJ1-1
CASSWLAANTEAFF
TGTGCCAGCAGCTGGCTTGCCGCGAACACTGAAGCTTTCTTT
>.|.|TRBV5-4|TRBJ2-3
CASSLLVGRSTDTQYF
TGTGCCAGCAGCTTGTTGGTGGGCCGGAGCACAGATACGCAGTATTTT
>TRBD2|.|TRBV7-2|TRBJ2-3
CASSPLAGGLGDTQYF
TGTGCCAGCAGTCCACTAGCGGGGGGGCTAGGAGATACGCAGTATTTT
>TRBD2|.|TRBV4-3|TRBJ2-1
CASSQDPAIRGGEYNEQFF
TGCGCCAGCAGCCAAGATCCGGCTATTCGGGGGGGAGAATACAATGAGCAGTTCTTC
>TRBD2|.|TRBV27|TRBJ2-3
CASSRTSGRWDTQYF
TGTGCCAGCAGTCGTACTAGCGGGAGGTGGGATACGCAGTATTTT